Each of the 23 T cell receptor beta chains below was sequenced from the same sample in a study of blood T cells in healthy people across ages. For the second PCR, which ran for about 6 to 12 cycles, a sample-barcoded 5' primer and a J-beta primer mix were used. TCRdb re-called the 5' RACE reads through MiXCR, storing one row per CDR3 protein. The table includes approximately 1.5 million distinct CDR3 sequences, about 35% detected once. Sequences were obtained from blood. The receptor set was obtained from a woman in her 30s in good health.

This clonotype was found a few times. This sequence joins TRBV18 and TRBJ2-7; D is possibly TRBD1 (5 bases). There are 14 residues in the CDR3. V was shortened by 2 bases and J by 3 bases, with 11 bases between the two germline ends. Germline V gives CDR1 KGHSH, CDR2 LQKENI. CDR3 sequence (DNA): TGTGCCAGCTCACCAGAGGACAACGTCTACGAGCAGTACTTC. Translating it yields CASSPEDNVYEQYF.

The chain has TRBV3-1 and TRBJ1-1; 7 bases fit TRBD1. With V trimmed by 1 base and J by 4 bases, 18 bases remained unmatched. The CDR3 contains 19 residues. Germline CDR1 reads LGHDT; CDR2 reads YNNKEL (reference sequence). CDR3 region: CASSQGDSGQNWAVTEAFF. The DNA for the CDR3 is TGTGCCAGCAGCCAAGGGGACAGTGGACAAAATTGGGCCGTCACTGAAGCTTTCTTT.

The V call is TRBV13, the J call TRBJ1-1; TRBD1 aligns across 7 bases. In germline, CDR1 is PRHDT, CDR2 FYEKMQ (reference sequence). This CDR3 has 13 residues. V was clipped by 0 bases and J by 8 bases; unmatched bases: 3. The CDR3 bases are TGTGCCAGCAGCTTAGGAGGGGGCGGGGAAGCTTTCTTT. It encodes CASSLGGGGEAFF.

This clonotype occurred many times. This rearrangement joins TRBV9 to TRBJ2-7, with 10 positions matching TRBD2. J was trimmed by 6 bases and V by 0 bases; bases with no gene match: 3. Germline V gene lookup returns CDR1 SGDLS and CDR2 YYNGEE. There are 14 residues in the CDR3. The CDR3 region has the DNA TGTGCCAGCAGCGTAGTAGCGGGAGGTGGCGAGCAGTACTTC. Protein product: CASSVVAGGGEQYF.

V and J are TRBV7-2 and TRBJ1-2, with D possibly matching TRBD1 (6 bases). CDR3 length: 13 amino acids. V dropped 3 bases and J dropped 8 bases, with 13 bases sitting between them. CDR1 is SGHTA, CDR2 FQGNSA, per germline. The CDR3 region has the DNA TGTGCCAGCAGCTTGGGGGCTAGCCAAGGCTACACCTTC. Amino acid sequence: CASSLGASQGYTF. Variable domain in full (rest from reference TRBV7-2 and TRBJ1-2): GAGVSQSPSNKVTEKGKDVELRCDPISGHTALYWYRQSLGQGLEFLIYFQGNSAPDKSGLPSDRFSAERTGGSVSTLTIQRTQQEDSAVYLCASSLGASQGYTFGSGTRLTVV.

The chain employs TRBV4-1 and TRBJ2-1; 11 nucleotides line up with TRBD2. This CDR3 comprises 14 residues. Looked up from germline, CDR1 is MGHRA and CDR2 is YSYEKL. Trimming removed 5 bases from V and 9 bases from J; junction bases left unmatched: 6. The CDR3 DNA sequence: TGCGCCAGCAGCAGCCTAGCGGGGGGCGGTGAGCAGTTCTTC. It yields the protein CASSSLAGGGEQFF.

The chain is built from TRBV20-1 and TRBJ1-2, with D maybe TRBD1 (5 bases). V was trimmed by 6 bases and J by 0 bases, leaving 14 bases between them. The germline V gene encodes CDR1 DFQATT and CDR2 SNEGSKA (reference sequence). The CDR3 extends over 14 amino acids. CDR3 sequence reads: CSAIQGTANYGYTF. The CDR3 nucleotides read TGCAGTGCGATCCAGGGTACGGCTAACTATGGCTACACCTTC.

This chain links TRBV12-3 or TRBV12-4 with TRBJ2-3; the match to TRBD1 covers 8 bases. The length of the CDR3 is 11 residues. Germline trimming cut 6 bases from V and 13 bases from J; bases unmatched to any gene: 6. CDR3 bases: TGTGCCAGCAGGACACAGGGGGAGGAGTATTTT. The encoded protein is CASRTQGEEYF.

This clonotype turned up a few times. The chain carries TRBV5-1 and TRBJ2-3; D gene ambiguous. CDR1 and CDR2 from the germline V gene are SGHRS and YFSETQ. This CDR3 contains 13 residues. V lost 2 bases, J lost 2 bases, and 6 bases lay in between. DNA for the CDR3: TGCGCCAGCAGCTTACCTACCACAGATACGCAGTATTTT. Translated, it gives CASSLPTTDTQYF.

The chain combines TRBV29-1 with TRBJ2-3; D unclear. The V end was cut by 4 bases, the J end by 14 bases, with 19 bases between. The CDR3 has 12 amino acids. Per germline, CDR1 SQVTM and CDR2 ANQGSEA. The CDR3 protein is CSVVNRLQYGYF. CDR3 sequence (DNA): TGCAGCGTTGTAAATCGTCTCCAATACGGGTATTTT.

Regarding this clonotype: Its ends do not fully match the called genes, so a read error is possible. V gene TRBV12-3 or TRBV12-4 combines with J gene TRBJ2-3, with D uncertain. The CDR3 has 14 residues. The CDR3 DNA follows: TGTGCCAGCAGTTTAGCACAGAGAACAGATACGCAGTATTTC. Its translation is CASSLAQRTDTQYF.

Only a few counts were recorded for this clonotype. This rearrangement joins TRBV7-9 to TRBJ1-5, with unresolved D. Germline V CDR1 and CDR2: SEHNR, FQNEAQ (reference sequence). Trimming took off 2 bases at V and 1 base at J, with 6 bases between the two ends. The CDR3 sequence is 14 residues long. In DNA form, the CDR3 reads TGTGCCAGCAGCTTATCCGAAAGCAATCAGCCCCAGCATTTT. Encoded protein: CASSLSESNQPQHF.

The chain links TRBV5-4 to TRBJ2-1; 9 bases line up with TRBD2. The ends lost 5 bases at V and 5 bases at J; junction bases unmatched: 8. The germline CDR1 and CDR2 sequences are SGHNT and YYREEE (reference sequence). This CDR3 has 15 amino acids. This CDR3 reads CASSLAGVLNNEQFF. In nucleotides, the CDR3 is TGTGCCAGCAGTTTAGCGGGAGTTCTTAACAATGAGCAGTTCTTC.

The rearrangement links TRBV28 to TRBJ2-1; D not certain. The V gene's germline CDR1 is MDHEN and CDR2 SYDVKM. Trimming took off 5 bases at V and 11 bases at J, with 16 bases between the two ends. The CDR3 extends over 13 amino acids. CDR3 loop: CASSNDNGPKQFF. The CDR3 DNA is TGTGCCAGCAGTAACGATAATGGCCCTAAGCAGTTCTTC.

This clonotype was observed a few times. The genes are TRBV3-1 and TRBJ2-1, with 7 bases that match TRBD2. The junction had 5 bases not matched to a gene; V was cut back by 0 bases and J by 3 bases. The germline CDR1 and CDR2 sequences are LGHDT and YNNKEL (reference sequence). The CDR3 sequence is 16 residues long. The CDR3 coding sequence is TGTGCCAGCAGCCAAGATCGGCTAGCGGTCTACAATGAGCAGTTCTTC. Amino acids: CASSQDRLAVYNEQFF.

Comment on this clonotype: At one end, the junction sequence differs from germline, possibly due to a read error. This chain joins TRBV5-6 and TRBJ1-2, with 8 nucleotides matching TRBD1. CDR3 length: 15 amino acids. Germline V gene sequence: CDR1 SGHDT, CDR2 YYEEEE. The CDR3 DNA is TGTGCCAGCAGCCCCGGGGACAGGAGTAACTTTGGCTACACCTTC. Translating it yields CASSPGDRSNFGYTF.

This clonotype was counted between two and nine times. This rearrangement joins TRBV10-3 to TRBJ2-7; the D gene is possibly TRBD1 (5 bases). V was trimmed by 1 base and J by 1 base, leaving 14 bases between them. CDR1 and CDR2 (germline): ENHRY, SYGVKD. CDR3 length: 16 residues. The CDR3 DNA follows: TGTGCCATCAGTGAGTTTAAGGGGTCAGATTCCTACGAGCAGTACTTC. The encoded protein is CAISEFKGSDSYEQYF.

This clonotype was seen a few times. V is TRBV5-6 and J is TRBJ2-7, with a tentative D call TRBD2 (7 bases). This CDR3 is 14 amino acids long. CDR1 is SGHDT, CDR2 YYEEEE, per germline. Trimming took 3 bases from V and 4 from J, leaving 14 bases between them. The CDR3 coding sequence is TGTGCCAGCAGCTCCCTGGGGGGGCGGTACGAGCAGTACTTC. It translates to CASSSLGGRYEQYF.

This clonotype was picked up a small number of times. The chain couples TRBV27 to TRBJ2-4; D remains unclear. V shed 1 base and J shed 2 bases, with 6 bases lying between them. Germline CDR1 reads MNHEY; CDR2 reads SMNVEV (reference sequence). There are 14 residues in the CDR3. CDR3 residues: CASSLLSSKNIQYF. For the CDR3, the DNA is TGTGCCAGCAGTTTATTATCATCCAAAAACATTCAGTACTTC.

In this sample, this clonotype turned up once. This rearrangement joins TRBV7-2 to TRBJ2-5, with TRBD2 as a possible D gene (5 bases). In germline, CDR1 is SGHTA, CDR2 FQGNSA. The CDR3 is 13 residues long. V lost 4 bases to trimming and J lost 11 bases, with 17 bases between them. Here the CDR3 reads CASSSPGILEQYF. For the CDR3, the DNA is TGTGCCAGCAGCTCGCCCGGGATCTTAGAGCAGTACTTC.

This clonotype was seen more than once but under ten times. This sequence joins TRBV29-1 and TRBJ2-2; no clear D. Germline V CDR1 and CDR2: SQVTM, ANQGSEA. The CDR3 length is 11 residues. Trimming shortened V by 5 bases and J by 5 bases, and 6 bases separated the two germline ends. The DNA for the CDR3 is TGCAGCGTTCTACATACCGGGGAGCTGTTTTTT. Translation gives CSVLHTGELFF.

V gene TRBV20-1 combines with J gene TRBJ2-7; tentatively, D is TRBD1 or TRBD2 (5 bases each). The CDR3 spans 13 residues. The germline V gene encodes CDR1 DFQATT and CDR2 SNEGSKA (reference sequence). For the CDR3, the DNA is TGCAGCCCTCGTGGAGGTTTGAGGGGCGAGCAGTACTTC. Protein product: CSPRGGLRGEQYF.

The gene calls are TRBV29-1 and TRBJ1-2, with a weak D call TRBD1 (5 bases). The V gene lost 0 bases and the J gene lost 0 bases, with 8 bases spanning the gap. The CDR3 spans 14 residues. From germline, CDR1 is SQVTM and CDR2 ANQGSEA. The CDR3 DNA is TGCAGCGTTGAAGATAAACAGGCTAACTATGGCTACACCTTC. This codes for CSVEDKQANYGYTF.